This TCR beta chain was observed in a study of patients and donors after allogeneic stem cell transplantation. TCRdb processed the RT-PCR reads anew with MiXCR; each CDR3 protein has one entry. Counted here are 800,000 to 1,000,000 distinct CDR3 sequences, roughly 18% occurring once; the ten biggest clones make up 6%. CDR1 MGHRA and CDR2 YSYEKL come from the germline V gene. The CDR3 contains 12 residues. Trimming stripped 0 bases from V and 6 bases from J, with 6 bases between. The sample holds a few counts of this clonotype. Sequencing used blood, either unsorted or a sorted T cell fraction (not recorded which). This clonotype was obtained from a human donor who was either an allogeneic HSCT recipient or a stem cell or donor lymphocyte infusion donor (not recorded which). It is not recorded whose cells these are; they may come from a transplant donor. V usage is TRBV4-1 and J usage is TRBJ2-7; D is ambiguous. CDR3 sequence reads: CASSQELSEQYF. The CDR3 DNA is TGCGCCAGCAGCCAAGAACTGAGCGAGCAGTACTTC.